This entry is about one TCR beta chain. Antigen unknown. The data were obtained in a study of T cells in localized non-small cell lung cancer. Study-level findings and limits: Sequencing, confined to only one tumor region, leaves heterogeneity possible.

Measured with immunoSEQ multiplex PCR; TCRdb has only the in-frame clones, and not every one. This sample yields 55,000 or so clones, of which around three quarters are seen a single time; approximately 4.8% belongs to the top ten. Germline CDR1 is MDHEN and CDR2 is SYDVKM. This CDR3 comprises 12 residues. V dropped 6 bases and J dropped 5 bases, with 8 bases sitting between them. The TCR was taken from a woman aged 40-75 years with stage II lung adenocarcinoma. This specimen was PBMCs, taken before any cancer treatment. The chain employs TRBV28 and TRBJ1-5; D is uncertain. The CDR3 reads CASSPPHQPQHF. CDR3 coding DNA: TGTGCCAGCAGCCCACCTCATCAGCCCCAGCATTTT.